A single sample is the source of the 8 T cell receptor beta chains below, sequenced in a study of blood T cell repertoires in COVID-19. TCRdb's copy holds only in-frame clones and misses some; the assay was immunoSEQ multiplex PCR. The sample has 250,000 or so clones; about 90% are singletons. Sequences were obtained from PBMCs or T cells enriched from blood (not recorded which). The receptors shown here come from a woman between 25 and 40 years old who had been exposed to COVID-19.

The J gene is TRBJ2-1, the V gene TRBV24-1, with unresolved D. The CDR3 totals 15 residues. Trimming pared 5 bases from V and 2 bases from J, leaving 12 bases between. Per germline, CDR1 KGHDR and CDR2 SFDVKD. The chain's CDR3 is CATSVLISPYNEQFF. For the CDR3, the DNA is TGTGCCACCAGTGTCCTCATAAGCCCCTACAATGAGCAGTTCTTC.

The chain employs TRBV5-1 and TRBJ2-1; possibly TRBD1 for D (6 bases). With 4 bases removed from V and 7 bases from J, the gap between germline ends came to 15 bases. Germline CDR1 reads SGHRS; CDR2 reads YFSETQ. CDR3 size: 14 residues. The CDR3 DNA sequence: TGCGCCAGCAGCCTTCCCGGGACACCTAATGAGCAGTTCTTC. Translated: CASSLPGTPNEQFF.

This clone was observed once. As DNA, the CDR3 is TGCGCCAGCAGTACTATATTCGCAACTAATGAAAAACTGTTTTTT. Translated: CASSTIFATNEKLFF. The chain recombines TRBV10-2 with TRBJ1-4; no clear D. The CDR3 loop spans 15 amino acids. Deletions cut 5 bases from V and 0 bases from J, with 10 bases between. Germline V gene lookup returns CDR1 WSHSY and CDR2 SAAADI.

The V and J genes are TRBV19 and TRBJ2-2; TRBD1 agrees at 10 bases. Germline values: CDR1 LNHDA, CDR2 SQIVND (reference sequence). This CDR3 is built from 16 residues. The trim removed 3 bases at V and 6 bases at J, leaving 7 bases unmatched. The CDR3 DNA reads as TGTGCCAGTAGTATGGCGACAGGGGGCGCATCCGGGGAGCTGTTTTTT. Amino acids: CASSMATGGASGELFF.

The chain carries TRBV9 and TRBJ2-3, with D possibly matching TRBD2 (6 bases). The CDR3 extends over 13 amino acids. Per germline, CDR1 SGDLS and CDR2 YYNGEE. Trimming removed 4 bases from V and 5 bases from J, with 11 bases in between. The CDR3 region has the DNA TGTGCCAGCAGCTCCCGCGGGGTAGATACGCAGTATTTT. Translated, it gives CASSSRGVDTQYF. The full variable domain, with the rest looked up from reference TRBV9 and TRBJ2-3, is DSGVTQTPKHLITATGQRVTLRCSPRSGDLSVYWYQQSLDQGLQFLIQYYNGEERAKGNILERFSAQQFPDLHSELNLSSLELGDSALYFCASSSRGVDTQYFGPGTRLTVL.

This chain joins TRBV29-1 and TRBJ2-2; TRBD1 matches 7 bases. This CDR3 has 14 residues. V was clipped by 7 bases and J by 5 bases; unmatched bases: 10. Germline values: CDR1 SQVTM, CDR2 ANQGSEA. The CDR3 loop reads CSGFFGQVTGELFF. CDR3 nucleotide sequence: TGCAGCGGGTTCTTTGGACAGGTGACCGGGGAGCTGTTTTTT.

The DNA of the CDR3 is TGCGCCAGCAGCTCCAGGGGTAACGCTGAAGCTTTCTTT. It is translated as CASSSRGNAEAFF. V is TRBV5-1 and J is TRBJ1-1; D may be TRBD1 (6 bases). The germline V gene has CDR1 SGHRS and CDR2 YFSETQ. The CDR3 is 13 residues long. V gave up 3 bases and J gave up 6 bases, with 12 bases separating them.

V usage is TRBV11-2 and J usage is TRBJ2-4; 10 bases fit TRBD2. The J segment lost 0 bases and the V segment lost 0 bases, leaving 8 bases of the junction unmatched. Per the germline V gene, CDR1 is SGHAT and CDR2 is FQNNGV. This CDR3 is 19 amino acids long. CDR3 loop: CASSLESGRAQLAKNIQYF. DNA of the CDR3: TGTGCCAGCAGCTTAGAAAGCGGGAGGGCCCAATTAGCCAAAAACATTCAGTACTTC.